One sample yielded the 5 T cell receptor beta chains listed below, sequenced in a study of blood T cells in healthy people across ages. Primers used in a second PCR of roughly 7 to 12 cycles were a sample-barcoded 5' primer and a J-beta primer mix. TCRdb re-derived calls from the 5' RACE reads in MiXCR, one entry per CDR3 protein. The profile shows more than 1.4 million distinct CDR3 sequences, 40% to 50% of them singletons. Sequencing was carried out using blood. These receptors were obtained from a woman between 18 and 29 years old in good health.

This clonotype turned up a few times. This chain connects TRBV20-1 to TRBJ2-1; D might be TRBD2 (5 bases). CDR1 is DFQATT and CDR2 is SNEGSKA in the germline V gene (reference sequence). The CDR3 has 16 amino acids. The ends were cut back, 5 bases at V and 0 bases at J, with 17 bases in the middle. CDR3 sequence: CSALIVAGPSYNEQFF. The DNA of the CDR3 is TGCAGTGCTCTAATTGTCGCGGGTCCCTCCTACAATGAGCAGTTCTTC.

The V gene is TRBV4-1, the J gene TRBJ2-1; 8 bases map to TRBD2. The germline CDR1 and CDR2 sequences are MGHRA and YSYEKL. CDR3 length: 14 residues. V was clipped by 0 bases and J by 15 bases; unmatched bases: 10. CDR3 in DNA: TGCGCCAGCAGCCAAGATGGAGGAGGCGGGAGGACGTTCTTC. It is translated as CASSQDGGGGRTFF.

Regarding this clonotype: The junction shows a germline mismatch at one end, possibly a read error. The chain couples TRBV12-5 to TRBJ2-1, with D tentatively TRBD2 (5 bases). CDR1 is LGHNT, CDR2 FRNRAP, per germline. The CDR3 spans 15 residues. The CDR3 protein is CASGFSVANYNEQFF. The CDR3 coding sequence is TGCGCTAGTGGTTTCTCCGTAGCGAATTACAATGAGCAGTTCTTC.

This chain uses TRBV6-7 with TRBJ1-2; D possibly corresponds to TRBD1 (6 bases). Being an ORF, TRBV6-7 has a function that is uncertain. The V and J ends lost 5 bases and 4 bases respectively, with 14 bases between them. CDR3 length: 14 residues. In nucleotides, the CDR3 is TGTGCCAGCAGTGGCCGGGGGACAAGCTATGGCTACACCTTC. Translated, it gives CASSGRGTSYGYTF.

This clonotype was seen a handful of times. This chain connects TRBV19 to TRBJ2-5; 12 bases align to TRBD2. The CDR3 is 17 residues long. With 3 bases clipped from V and 2 bases from J, the junction kept 7 bases outside the gene matches. Germline CDR1 is LNHDA and CDR2 is SQIVND (reference sequence). The CDR3 DNA sequence: TGTGCCAGTAGTATTTCGGCGACTAGCGGGGGACAAGAGACCCAGTACTTC. Residues: CASSISATSGGQETQYF.